This is a list of T cell receptor beta chains from one sample in a study of OX40 agonist ivuxolimab in advanced cancers. The data were produced by immunoSEQ multiplex PCR, yet TCRdb's version contains in-frame clones alone and is incomplete. The sample lists some 79,000 clones; roughly nine tenths were seen once. Source: CD4+ or CD8+ T cells sorted from blood, taken in a trial of the OX40 agonist ivuxolimab. The receptors here all came from an adult with an advanced solid tumor such as melanoma, head and neck, liver or kidney cancer. Both conserved end residues are part of each CDR3. A D gene is named only where the DNA matches it firmly.

>TRBV11-2|.|TRBJ2-2
TGTGCCAGCAACCTCCTGGGCAGGGGTAATGTCGGGGAGCTGTTTTTT
CASNLLGRGNVGELFF
>TRBV7-7|TRBD1|TRBJ2-7
TGTGCCAGCAGCCAAGACAGGGGGCCCACCTACGAGCAGTACTTC
CASSQDRGPTYEQYF
>TRBV9|.|TRBJ2-7
TGTGCCAGCAGCGTAGCGGGAGCCTCCTACGAGCAGTACTTC
CASSVAGASYEQYF
>TRBV7-2|.|TRBJ2-1
TGTGCCAGCAGCTTAGGAACGCTAGCTGGGAGAACGTACAATGAGCAGTTCTTC
CASSLGTLAGRTYNEQFF
>TRBV27|TRBD2|TRBJ2-2
TGTGCCAGCAGAAAGACTAGCGGGAGTAGAGCCGGGGAGCTGTTTTTT
CASRKTSGSRAGELFF
>TRBV5-1|TRBD1|TRBJ2-7
TGCGCCAGCAAAAAGGACAGGAACTACGAGCAGTACTTC
CASKKDRNYEQYF
>TRBV6-4|.|TRBJ2-3
TGTGCCAGCAGCCGGGACCACACAGATACGCAGTATTTT
CASSRDHTDTQYF
>TRBV6-5|.|TRBJ1-2
TGTGCCAGCAGTTTTTCTGCCGGCTATGGCTACACCTTC
CASSFSAGYGYTF
>TRBV5-6|.|TRBJ1-1
TGTGCCAGCAGCCCAAATCGTTGGGGCAGGGGCCCTAAGAACACTGAAGCTTTCTTT
CASSPNRWGRGPKNTEAFF
>TRBV18|.|TRBJ2-2
TGTGCCAGCTCACCACCGGACGGAGCCCCGGGGACCGGGGAGCTGTTTTTT
CASSPPDGAPGTGELFF